These 30 T cell receptor beta chains originate from one sample sequenced in a study of cytomegalovirus exposure and HLA in healthy donors. The PCR used 60 Vbeta and 13 Jbeta primers. Libraries were prepared by immunoSEQ multiplex PCR; TCRdb keeps only in-frame clonotypes and omits some of them. The sample shows under 150,000 clones, about 81% of them seen only once. Material: PBMCs. Source of these receptors: a woman aged 40-49 years in good health and CMV-seropositive.

This clone showed up just once. The V and J genes are TRBV11-2 and TRBJ2-7; 8 nucleotides align to TRBD2. The trim removed 6 bases at V and 0 bases at J, leaving 7 bases unmatched. The CDR3 covers 15 residues. Germline V gene lookup returns CDR1 SGHAT and CDR2 FQNNGV. The CDR3 coding sequence is TGTGCCAGCAGTTATAGCGGGGCTAGCTCCTACGAGCAGTACTTC. It is translated as CASSYSGASSYEQYF.

The rearrangement uses TRBV9 and TRBJ2-5, with D possibly TRBD1 on 6 matching bases. Germline assignment: CDR1 SGDLS and CDR2 YYNGEE. V shed 0 bases and J shed 1 base, with 13 bases lying between them. The CDR3 totals 16 residues. Here the CDR3 DNA reads TGTGCCAGCAGCGTAGGCATAGGGGGTCCCCAAGAGACCCAGTACTTC. Translated, it gives CASSVGIGGPQETQYF.

The chain has TRBV6-4 and TRBJ1-1; TRBD1 agrees at 7 bases. The CDR3 contains 13 residues. V trimming: 2 bases; J trimming: 3 bases; junction bases outside the gene matches: 0. Germline CDR1 and CDR2: MRHNA and SNTAGT. CDR3 DNA: TGTGCCAGCAGTGACAGGGGGCACACTGAAGCTTTCTTT. Its translation: CASSDRGHTEAFF.

V usage is TRBV19 and J usage is TRBJ2-3; D remains ambiguous. Germline assignment: CDR1 LNHDA and CDR2 SQIVND (reference sequence). CDR3 length equals 14 residues. The ends were cut back, 6 bases at V and 5 bases at J, with 15 bases in the middle. The CDR3, as DNA: TGTGCCAGTAGCGAACCTTCCTATGGAGATACGCAGTATTTT. It encodes CASSEPSYGDTQYF.

The chain links TRBV5-1 to TRBJ1-1, with 7 bases aligning to TRBD1. CDR3 size: 15 residues. V shed 0 bases and J 2 bases; nucleotides not matched to a gene: 4. The germline V gene encodes CDR1 SGHRS and CDR2 YFSETQ. The CDR3 is CASSLDRGGNTEAFF. Here the CDR3 DNA reads TGCGCCAGCAGCTTGGACAGGGGAGGAAACACTGAAGCTTTCTTT.

V and J are TRBV10-3 and TRBJ2-7; TRBD1 matches 10 bases. Germline V gene data show CDR1 as ENHRY and CDR2 as SYGVKD. The CDR3 length is 18 residues. Unmatched junction bases numbered 18, after V lost 3 bases and J lost 7 bases. In DNA, the CDR3 is TGTGCCATCAGTGACTACCGGGACAGGGGTCAGCCAAGGCGGGAGCAGTACTTC. Translated: CAISDYRDRGQPRREQYF.

The rearrangement links TRBV5-1 to TRBJ2-2, with a possible D match to TRBD2 (6 bases). V shed 2 bases and J shed 7 bases, with 12 bases lying between them. There are 14 residues in the CDR3. Per germline, CDR1 SGHRS and CDR2 YFSETQ. The CDR3 bases are TGCGCCAGCAGCTTTAATGCGGGAATCGGGGAGCTGTTTTTT. Its translation is CASSFNAGIGELFF.

Comments on this clone: Compared with germline, one end of the junction differs, possibly owing to a read error. J is TRBJ1-3 and V is TRBV6-1; no clear D gene. The CDR3 extends over 15 amino acids. The germline gives CDR1 MNHNS, CDR2 SASEGT. The CDR3 loop is CASSEGARSGNTTYF. The CDR3 nucleotides are TGTGCCAGCAGTGAAGGGGCCCGCTCTGGAAACACCACATATTTT.

In its sample, this clone was seen a few times. The CDR3 nucleotides read TGTGCCAGCAGGCCCGACAGGGGGCAAGGGTCTGAAGCTTTCTTT. Protein: CASRPDRGQGSEAFF. This chain links TRBV6-5 with TRBJ1-1; 10 bases line up with TRBD1. V lost 6 bases and J lost 6; bases outside the gene matches: 10. CDR1 MNHEY and CDR2 SVGAGI come from the germline V gene. The CDR3 totals 15 residues.

J is TRBJ2-3 and V is TRBV18; TRBD2 matches at 9 bases. Germline CDR1 is KGHSH and CDR2 is LQKENI. The CDR3 is 17 amino acids. Unmatched junction bases numbered 7, after V lost 1 base and J lost 2 bases. The CDR3 spells CASSPLPSGANTDTQYF. For the CDR3, the DNA is TGTGCCAGCTCACCACTTCCTAGCGGGGCAAACACAGATACGCAGTATTTT.

As DNA, the CDR3 is TGTGCCAGCAGCTTAGCGGGGGGGGCAGATACGCAGTATTTT. This codes for CASSLAGGADTQYF. The chain joins TRBV11-2 to TRBJ2-3; 8 nucleotides agree with TRBD2. Germline-derived CDR1 and CDR2 are SGHAT and FQNNGV. This CDR3 contains 14 residues. V trimming: 1 base; J trimming: 4 bases; junction bases outside the gene matches: 1.

The chain links TRBV30 to TRBJ1-6; TRBD1 matches at 7 bases. The V gene end was trimmed by 8 bases and the J gene end by 7 bases; junction bases not matched to a gene: 11. Germline values: CDR1 GTSNPN, CDR2 SVGIG (reference sequence). This CDR3 is 14 amino acids long. CDR3 residues: CAGETGYWNSPLHF. The CDR3 coding sequence is TGTGCCGGAGAGACAGGGTACTGGAATTCACCCCTCCACTTT.

This chain connects TRBV27 to TRBJ2-1, with D perhaps matching TRBD2 (6 bases). The V gene's germline CDR1 is MNHEY and CDR2 SMNVEV (reference sequence). The CDR3 runs to 15 residues. The ends were cut back, 4 bases at V and 6 bases at J, with 16 bases in the middle. As DNA, the CDR3 is TGTGCCAGCAGTTCCCCGACTAGGCTTGTCAATGAGCAGTTCTTC. Encoded protein: CASSSPTRLVNEQFF.

This clone occurred once. The gene calls are TRBV5-4 and TRBJ2-7, with 11 nucleotides matching TRBD2. Per germline, CDR1 SGHNT and CDR2 YYREEE (reference sequence). Trimming at V came to 6 bases and at J to 5 bases, leaving 4 bases not matched to a gene. The CDR3 spans 13 residues. As DNA, the CDR3 is TGTGCCAGCATGACTAGCGGGGACCACGAGCAGTACTTC. It translates to CASMTSGDHEQYF.

About this clone itself: A junction boundary mismatches the germline segment, possibly from a read error. This chain uses TRBV7-7 with TRBJ2-7; 9 positions agree with TRBD1. The CDR3 is 13 amino acids. Germline lookup yields CDR1 SSHAT and CDR2 FNYEAQ (reference sequence). Here the CDR3 reads CASSRDRVDEQYF. CDR3 bases: TGTGCTAGCAGCCGGGACAGGGTTGACGAGCAGTACTTC.

The rearrangement joins TRBV5-6 to TRBJ2-2, with 13 bases that match TRBD2. The length of the CDR3 is 16 residues. CDR1 is SGHDT, CDR2 YYEEEE, per germline. Losses at the gene ends were 4 bases for V and 6 bases for J; bases not matched to a gene: 6. The CDR3 spells CASSTGLAGDAGELFF. CDR3 DNA sequence: TGTGCCAGCAGCACCGGACTAGCGGGGGATGCCGGGGAGCTGTTTTTT.

This clone is a singleton in its sample. This chain links TRBV7-8 with TRBJ2-4, with 15 bases that match TRBD2. With 5 bases clipped from V and 1 base from J, the junction kept 9 bases outside the gene matches. Germline CDR1 reads SGHVS; CDR2 reads FQNEAQ. This CDR3 has 19 residues. The CDR3 spells CASSPGLAGGNWAKNIQYF. Written as DNA, the CDR3 is TGTGCCAGCAGCCCTGGACTAGCGGGGGGGAATTGGGCCAAAAACATTCAGTACTTC.

The chain has TRBV4-2 and TRBJ2-3; 11 bases match TRBD1. Looked up from germline, CDR1 is LGHNA and CDR2 is YNFKEQ. The CDR3 is 16 amino acids. The trim removed 2 bases at V and 7 bases at J, leaving 8 bases unmatched. The DNA for the CDR3 is TGTGCCAGCAGCCAACAAACCGGGACAGGGGGATATACGCAGTATTTT. Translated: CASSQQTGTGGYTQYF.

This clone was detected only once. One end of the junction fails to match germline, which may point to a read error. The chain employs TRBV29-1 and TRBJ2-5, with 14 bases that match TRBD2. CDR1 is SQVTM, CDR2 ANQGSEA, per germline. This CDR3 comprises 17 residues. This CDR3 reads CSVEAIGLAGGEETQYF. The DNA of the CDR3 is TGCAGCGTCGAAGCCATAGGACTAGCGGGAGGCGAAGAGACCCAGTACTTC.

CDR3 amino acids: CASSYGQPSSYEQYF. Here the CDR3 DNA reads TGTGCCAGCAGTTACGGACAGCCGAGCTCCTACGAGCAGTACTTC. The chain joins TRBV6-5 to TRBJ2-7; D possibly corresponds to TRBD1 (6 bases). V was clipped by 2 bases and J by 0 bases, with 11 bases between them. Germline loops: CDR1 MNHEY, CDR2 SVGAGI. The CDR3 runs to 15 residues.

This clone was seen just once. The rearrangement joins TRBV6-5 to TRBJ2-3, with a tentative D call TRBD2 (6 bases). V lost 7 bases and J 2 bases, leaving 16 bases between the germline ends. The germline V gene has CDR1 MNHEY and CDR2 SVGAGI. CDR3 length: 15 residues. CDR3 protein: CASTHSGADTDTQYF. CDR3 coding DNA: TGTGCCAGCACCCATAGCGGAGCCGACACAGATACGCAGTATTTT.

The rearrangement uses TRBV14 and TRBJ1-1; D uncertain. This CDR3 has 15 residues. Germline V gene sequence: CDR1 SGHDN, CDR2 FVKESK. Trimming took 2 bases from V and 5 from J, leaving 15 bases between them. The CDR3, as DNA: TGTGCCAGCAGCCAACAAGGCGTCGGCGGGACTGAAGCTTTCTTT. Protein: CASSQQGVGGTEAFF.

The V and J genes are TRBV5-4 and TRBJ1-2; 8 positions agree with TRBD1. Germline V gives CDR1 SGHNT, CDR2 YYREEE (reference sequence). The CDR3 is made up of 15 amino acids. Trimming took 3 bases from V and 5 from J; bases not matched to a gene: 9. The CDR3 is CASSYTDRARYGYTF. The CDR3 region has the DNA TGTGCCAGCAGCTACACGGACAGGGCTCGTTATGGCTACACCTTC.

This chain links TRBV27 with TRBJ1-6; a weak D match, TRBD1 (5 bases). From germline, CDR1 is MNHEY and CDR2 SMNVEV (reference sequence). The CDR3 extends over 13 amino acids. V lost 5 bases to trimming and J lost 8 bases, with 10 bases between them. In nucleotides, the CDR3 is TGTGCCAGCAGTAGCAGGGCCGATTCACCCCTCCACTTT. As protein: CASSSRADSPLHF.

The chain combines TRBV2 with TRBJ1-2, with no clear D. CDR3 length equals 11 residues. CDR1 and CDR2 from the germline V gene are SNHLY and FYNNEI. Deletions cut 8 bases from V and 10 bases from J, with 14 bases between. The CDR3 spells CASGGGLTYTF. The CDR3 DNA is TGTGCCAGCGGAGGAGGGCTAACCTACACCTTC.

The chain recombines TRBV4-1 with TRBJ1-3; 9 bases are a match to TRBD1. Germline V gives CDR1 MGHRA, CDR2 YSYEKL. V lost 2 bases to trimming and J lost 4 bases; unmatched junction nucleotides: 9. The CDR3 spans 17 residues. The CDR3 nucleotides are TGCGCCAGCAGCCAAATCCGGGACAGGGAGACGGGAAACACCATATATTTT. It translates to CASSQIRDRETGNTIYF.

The chain uses TRBV19 and TRBJ1-1, with D tentatively TRBD1 (5 bases). Trimming pared 4 bases from V and 0 bases from J, leaving 12 bases between. The CDR3 is 15 amino acids. Germline values: CDR1 LNHDA, CDR2 SQIVND (reference sequence). The CDR3 is CASSKYGGLNTEAFF. The CDR3 nucleotides are TGTGCCAGTAGTAAGTACGGGGGGTTGAACACTGAAGCTTTCTTT.

This clone was detected a few times. The rearrangement links TRBV27 to TRBJ2-1; possibly TRBD2 for D (6 bases). The V gene lost 6 bases and the J gene lost 6 bases, with 15 bases spanning the gap. The CDR3 consists of 14 residues. Germline V gives CDR1 MNHEY, CDR2 SMNVEV (reference sequence). The CDR3 sequence: CASSYAYSGNEQFF. The CDR3, as DNA: TGTGCCAGCAGCTATGCCTATAGCGGCAATGAGCAGTTCTTC.

V and J are TRBV7-9 and TRBJ1-2; D gene ambiguous. V was cut by 5 bases and J by 5 bases, with 9 bases left in between. The CDR3 is made up of 12 amino acids. CDR1 and CDR2 (germline): SEHNR, FQNEAQ (reference sequence). CDR3 sequence reads: CASSPTVYGYTF. The DNA for the CDR3 is TGTGCCAGCAGCCCAACAGTATATGGCTACACCTTC.

The J gene is TRBJ1-1, the V gene TRBV5-1; possibly TRBD1 for D (5 bases). Trimming removed 0 bases at V and 5 bases at J, with 14 bases between. CDR3 size: 15 residues. CDR1 and CDR2 (germline): SGHRS, YFSETQ. CDR3 DNA sequence: TGCGCCAGCAGCTTGGGGGCAGGGATTTTAACTGAAGCTTTCTTT. Translation: CASSLGAGILTEAFF. The whole variable domain, filled in from reference TRBV5-1 and TRBJ1-1, reads KAGVTQTPRYLIKTRGQQVTLSCSPISGHRSVSWYQQTPGQGLQFLFEYFSETQRNKGNFPGRFSGRQFSNSRSEMNVSTLELGDSALYLCASSLGAGILTEAFFGQGTRLTVV.